This TCR beta chain is drawn from a study of CD8+ T cells in alopecia areata. Overall study findings and caveats: Especially in alopecia totalis/universalis, lesional scalp showed greater clonality than normal scalp did. Sequenced scalp T cells also include alphabeta T cells resident in normal skin.

Specified treatment: oral pan-JAK inhibitor, 5-10 mg twice daily. TCR sequencing used cDNA made by reverse transcription of extracted RNA. Here immunoSEQ multiplex PCR was the method, and the copy in TCRdb shows in-frame clones only, minus some. The sample holds about 280,000 clones, 58% seen once. On this clone itself: Its specificity is unknown.

Germline CDR1 and CDR2: KGHSY and FQNENV. V gave up 0 bases and J gave up 8 bases, with 10 bases separating them. This CDR3 region has 13 residues. The TCR comes from a human donor with alopecia areata. Sequencing was performed on CD4+ T cells sorted from blood, taken at week 24, from a patient treated with tofacitinib. The rearrangement links TRBV16 to TRBJ1-2; no clear D. In DNA form, the CDR3 reads TGTGCCAGCAGCCAATCCAACGGATGGGGCTACACCTTC. Its translation: CASSQSNGWGYTF.